This TCR beta chain was observed in a study of early T cells in non-severe SARS-CoV-2 infection. On the study more broadly: Unpaired chains resulted from sequencing bulk RNA of unsorted whole blood.

Researchers attached unique molecular identifiers to individual cDNA molecules. TCRdb fed the 5' RACE reads into MiXCR, producing one record per CDR3 protein. The sample records about 70,000 distinct CDR3 sequences, over 4% being singletons. This CDR3 is 19 amino acids long. Germline loops: CDR1 SGDLS, CDR2 YYNGEE. Trimming shortened V by 0 bases and J by 0 bases, and 16 bases separated the two germline ends. Findings and caveats of the study: Sequences matched to VDJdb favored anti-spike CD8 responses, while private and CD4 specificities were missed.

This clonotype was counted many times. Its antigen is not identified. This receptor was taken from an adult who was a healthcare worker with PCR-confirmed SARS-CoV-2 infection or an uninfected control (not recorded which). This chain uses TRBV9 with TRBJ2-6; possible D gene TRBD2, 6 bases. The sequences come from whole blood, collected at baseline. The DNA for the CDR3 is TGTGCCAGCAGCGTAGCCCCTGGAGGGCTGCGCTCTGGGGCCAACGTCCTGACTTTC. It codes for CASSVAPGGLRSGANVLTF. The full variable domain, rest sourced from reference TRBV9 and TRBJ2-6, is DSGVTQTPKHLITATGQRVTLRCSPRSGDLSVYWYQQSLDQGLQFLIQYYNGEERAKGNILERFSAQQFPDLHSELNLSSLELGDSALYFCASSVAPGGLRSGANVLTFGAGSRLTVL.